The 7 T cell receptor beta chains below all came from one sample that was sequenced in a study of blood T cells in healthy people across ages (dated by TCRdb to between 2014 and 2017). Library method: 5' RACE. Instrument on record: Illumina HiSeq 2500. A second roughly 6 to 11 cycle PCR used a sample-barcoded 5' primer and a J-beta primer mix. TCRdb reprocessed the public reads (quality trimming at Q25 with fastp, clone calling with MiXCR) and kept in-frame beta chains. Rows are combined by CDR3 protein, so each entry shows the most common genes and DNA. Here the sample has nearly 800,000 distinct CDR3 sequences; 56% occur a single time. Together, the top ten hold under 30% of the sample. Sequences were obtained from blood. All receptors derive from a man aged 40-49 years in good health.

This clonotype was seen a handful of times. CDR3 sequence reads: CASSPTYYEQYF. The CDR3 bases are TGTGCCAGCAGTCCGACTTACTACGAGCAGTACTTC. V is TRBV6-1 and J is TRBJ2-5; D ambiguous. TRBJ2-7 matches the DNA end more closely, so the J call is doubtful. CDR1 and CDR2 from the germline V gene are MNHNS and SASEGT. The CDR3 loop spans 12 amino acids.

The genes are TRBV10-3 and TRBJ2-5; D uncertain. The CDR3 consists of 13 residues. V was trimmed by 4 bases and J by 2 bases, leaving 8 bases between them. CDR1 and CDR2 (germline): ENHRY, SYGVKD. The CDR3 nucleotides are TGTGCCATCAGTGTTGAGACTCAAGAGACCCAGTACTTC. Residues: CAISVETQETQYF.

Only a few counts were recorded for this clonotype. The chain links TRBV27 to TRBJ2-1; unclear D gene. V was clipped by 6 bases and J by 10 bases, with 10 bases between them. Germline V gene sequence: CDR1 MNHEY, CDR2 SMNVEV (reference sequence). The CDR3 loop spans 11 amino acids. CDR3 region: CASSGRQEQFF. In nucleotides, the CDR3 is TGTGCCAGCAGCGGTAGGCAGGAGCAGTTCTTC.

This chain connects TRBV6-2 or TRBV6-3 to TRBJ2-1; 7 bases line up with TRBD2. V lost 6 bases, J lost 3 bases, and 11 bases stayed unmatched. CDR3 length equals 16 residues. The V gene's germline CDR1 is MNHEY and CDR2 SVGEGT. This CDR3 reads CASSLGRASGYNEQFF. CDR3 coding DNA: TGTGCCAGCAGCCTCGGGCGGGCTAGCGGCTACAATGAGCAGTTCTTC.

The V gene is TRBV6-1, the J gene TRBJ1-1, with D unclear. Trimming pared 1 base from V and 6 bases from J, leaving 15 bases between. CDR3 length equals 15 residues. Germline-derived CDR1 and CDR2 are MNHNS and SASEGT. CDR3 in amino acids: CASSEVKDWAAEAFF. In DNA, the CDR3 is TGTGCCAGCAGTGAAGTCAAGGACTGGGCGGCTGAAGCTTTCTTT.

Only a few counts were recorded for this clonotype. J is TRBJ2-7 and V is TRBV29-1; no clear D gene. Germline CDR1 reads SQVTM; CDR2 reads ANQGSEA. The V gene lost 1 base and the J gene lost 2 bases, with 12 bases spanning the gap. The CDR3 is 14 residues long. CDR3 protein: CSVEVSGSAYEQYF. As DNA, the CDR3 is TGCAGCGTTGAAGTGTCAGGATCTGCCTACGAGCAGTACTTC.

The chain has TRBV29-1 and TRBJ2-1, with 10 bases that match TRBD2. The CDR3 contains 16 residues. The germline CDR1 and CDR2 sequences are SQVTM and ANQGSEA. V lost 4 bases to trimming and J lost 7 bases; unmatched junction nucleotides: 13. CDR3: CSVVQGGSGGANEQFF. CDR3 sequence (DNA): TGCAGCGTTGTCCAGGGCGGGAGCGGGGGGGCTAATGAGCAGTTCTTC.